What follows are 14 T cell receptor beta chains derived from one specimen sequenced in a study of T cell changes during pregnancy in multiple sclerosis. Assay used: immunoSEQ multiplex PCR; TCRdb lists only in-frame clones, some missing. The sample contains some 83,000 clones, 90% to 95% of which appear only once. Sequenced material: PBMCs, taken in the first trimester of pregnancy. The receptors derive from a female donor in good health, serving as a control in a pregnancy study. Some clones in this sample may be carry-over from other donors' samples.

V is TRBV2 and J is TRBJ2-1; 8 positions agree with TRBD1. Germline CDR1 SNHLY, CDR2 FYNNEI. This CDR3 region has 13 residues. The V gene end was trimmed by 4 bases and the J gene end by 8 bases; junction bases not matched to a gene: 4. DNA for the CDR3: TGTGCCAGCAGTGTTCAGGGGGCGTATGAGCAGTTCTTC. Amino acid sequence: CASSVQGAYEQFF.

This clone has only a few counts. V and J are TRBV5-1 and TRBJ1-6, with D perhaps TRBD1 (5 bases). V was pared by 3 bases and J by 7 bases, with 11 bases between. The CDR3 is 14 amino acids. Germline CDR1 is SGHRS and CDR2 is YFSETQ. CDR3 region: CASSSGDGNSPLHF. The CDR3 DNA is TGCGCCAGCAGCTCGGGGGACGGCAATTCACCCCTCCACTTT.

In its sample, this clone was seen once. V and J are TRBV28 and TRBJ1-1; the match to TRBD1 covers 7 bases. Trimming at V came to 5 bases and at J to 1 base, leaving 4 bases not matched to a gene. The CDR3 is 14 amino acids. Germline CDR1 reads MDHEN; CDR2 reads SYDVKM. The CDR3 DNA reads TGTGCCAGCAGTGTACCAGGGGGGAACACTGAAGCTTTCTTT. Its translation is CASSVPGGNTEAFF.

Written as DNA, the CDR3 is TGTGCCAGCAGTTGGAGCTCTGGAAACACCATATATTTT. Its translation: CASSWSSGNTIYF. The gene calls are TRBV6-5 and TRBJ1-3; D call uncertain. The V gene's germline CDR1 is MNHEY and CDR2 SVGAGI. V was shortened by 4 bases and J by 0 bases, with 4 bases between the two germline ends. The CDR3 spans 13 residues.

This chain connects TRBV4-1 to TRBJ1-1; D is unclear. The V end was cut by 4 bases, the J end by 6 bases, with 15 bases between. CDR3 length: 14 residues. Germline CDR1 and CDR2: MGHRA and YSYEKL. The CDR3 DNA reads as TGCGCCAGCAGCCCTAGGGAGGGTGCGCCTGAAGCTTTCTTT. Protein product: CASSPREGAPEAFF.

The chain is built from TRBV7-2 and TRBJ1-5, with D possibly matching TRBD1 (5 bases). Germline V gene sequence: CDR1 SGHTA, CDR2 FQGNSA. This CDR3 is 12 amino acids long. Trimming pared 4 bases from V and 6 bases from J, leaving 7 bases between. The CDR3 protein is CASSSQGQPQHF. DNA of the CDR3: TGTGCCAGCAGCTCCCAGGGTCAGCCCCAGCATTTT. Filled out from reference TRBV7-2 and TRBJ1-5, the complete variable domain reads GAGVSQSPSNKVTEKGKDVELRCDPISGHTALYWYRQSLGQGLEFLIYFQGNSAPDKSGLPSDRFSAERTGGSVSTLTIQRTQQEDSAVYLCASSSQGQPQHFGDGTRLSIL.

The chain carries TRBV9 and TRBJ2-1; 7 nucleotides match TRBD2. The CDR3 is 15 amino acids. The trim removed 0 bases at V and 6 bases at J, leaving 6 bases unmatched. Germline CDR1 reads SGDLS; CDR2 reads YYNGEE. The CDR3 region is CASSVGLADVNEQFF. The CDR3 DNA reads TGTGCCAGCAGCGTAGGGCTAGCGGACGTCAATGAGCAGTTCTTC.

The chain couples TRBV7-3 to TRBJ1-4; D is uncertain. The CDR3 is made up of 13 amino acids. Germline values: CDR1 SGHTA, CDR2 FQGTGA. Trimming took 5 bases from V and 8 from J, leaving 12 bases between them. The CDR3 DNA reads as TGTGCCAGCAGCCTAAGGTCGGGAGAAAAACTGTTTTTT. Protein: CASSLRSGEKLFF.

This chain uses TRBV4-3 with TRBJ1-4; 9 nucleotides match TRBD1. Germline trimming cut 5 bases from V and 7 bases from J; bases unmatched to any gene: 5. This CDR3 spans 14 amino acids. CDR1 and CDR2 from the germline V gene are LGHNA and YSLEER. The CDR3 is CASSFTGGGEKLFF. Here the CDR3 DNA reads TGCGCCAGCAGCTTCACAGGGGGCGGTGAAAAACTGTTTTTT.

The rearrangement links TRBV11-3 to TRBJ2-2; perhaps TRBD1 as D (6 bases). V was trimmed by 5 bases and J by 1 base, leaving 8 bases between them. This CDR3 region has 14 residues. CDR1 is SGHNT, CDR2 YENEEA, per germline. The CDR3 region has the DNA TGTGCCAGCAGCACGGGACAGAACACCGGGGAGCTGTTTTTT. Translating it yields CASSTGQNTGELFF.

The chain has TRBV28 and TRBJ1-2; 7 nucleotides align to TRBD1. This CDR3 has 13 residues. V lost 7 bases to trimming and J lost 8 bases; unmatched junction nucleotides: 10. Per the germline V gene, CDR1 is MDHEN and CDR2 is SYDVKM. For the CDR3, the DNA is TGTGCCAGCAAATTTCGCGACAGGGAGGGCTACACCTTC. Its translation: CASKFRDREGYTF.

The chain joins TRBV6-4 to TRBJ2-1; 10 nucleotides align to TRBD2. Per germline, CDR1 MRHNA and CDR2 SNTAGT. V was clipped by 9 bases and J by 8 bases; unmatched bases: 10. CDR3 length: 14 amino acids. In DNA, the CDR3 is TGTGCCAGTGCATTAGCGGGGGGCAACGATGAGCAGTTCTTC. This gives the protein CASALAGGNDEQFF.

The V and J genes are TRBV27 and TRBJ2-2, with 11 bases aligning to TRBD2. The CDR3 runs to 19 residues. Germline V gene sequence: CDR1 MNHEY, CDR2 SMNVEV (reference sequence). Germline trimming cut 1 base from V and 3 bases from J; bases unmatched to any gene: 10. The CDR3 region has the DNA TGTGCCAGCAGTTTATTAACAGCAACTAGCGGGAGTTACACCGGGGAGCTGTTTTTT. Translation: CASSLLTATSGSYTGELFF.

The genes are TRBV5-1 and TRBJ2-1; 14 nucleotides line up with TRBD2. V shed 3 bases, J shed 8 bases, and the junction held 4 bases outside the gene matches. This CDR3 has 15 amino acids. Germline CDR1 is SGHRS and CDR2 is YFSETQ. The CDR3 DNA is TGCGCCAGCAGCTCGGGACTAGCGGGAGAAGATGAGCAGTTCTTC. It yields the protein CASSSGLAGEDEQFF.